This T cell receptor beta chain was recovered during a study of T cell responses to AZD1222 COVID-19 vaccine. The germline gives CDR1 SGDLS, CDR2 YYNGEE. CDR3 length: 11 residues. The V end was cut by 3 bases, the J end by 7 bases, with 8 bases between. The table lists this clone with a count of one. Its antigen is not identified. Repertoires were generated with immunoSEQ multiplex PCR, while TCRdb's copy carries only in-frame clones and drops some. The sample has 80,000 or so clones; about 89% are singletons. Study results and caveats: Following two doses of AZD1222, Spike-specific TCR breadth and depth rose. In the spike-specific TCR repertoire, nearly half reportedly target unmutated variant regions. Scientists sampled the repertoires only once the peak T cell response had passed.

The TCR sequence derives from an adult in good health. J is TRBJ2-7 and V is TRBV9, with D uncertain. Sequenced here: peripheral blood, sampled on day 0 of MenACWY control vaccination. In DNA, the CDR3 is TGTGCCAGCAGCGCCGGGCGGGAGCAGTACTTC. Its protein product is CASSAGREQYF.